These T cell receptor beta chains were read from a single sample in a study of T cell repertoires in cytomegalovirus infection. MiXCR, applied by TCRdb to the reads, yields one record per CDR3 protein. The repertoire holds about 830,000 distinct CDR3 sequences, with approximately 32% as singletons. These receptors have no identified antigens. The source was cultured CD8+ T cells from PBMCs, collected from culture after CMV antigen stimulation. These receptors all come from a human donor in good health (CMV status not recorded). Some clones in this sample may be carry-over from other donors' samples. The CDR3 runs from the conserved cysteine through the conserved F or W. Fields, in order: D gene, V gene, J gene, clone size, CDR3 protein, CDR3 DNA. A D gene is named only where the DNA matches it firmly. Clone size is stated in some rows and not others, as once, few, many or a class when expanded.

>TRBD1|TRBV5-5|TRBJ1-2|NA
CASSQGQGEDFGYTF
TGTGCCAGCAGCCAGGGACAGGGGGAGGACTTTGGCTACACCTTC
>NA|TRBV10-3|TRBJ1-2|NA
CAIRRTSGYTF
TGTGCCATCAGACGGACGTCCGGCTACACCTTC
>TRBD2|TRBV29-1|TRBJ2-3|few
CSVEDRGGRADTQYF
TGCAGCGTTGAAGATCGGGGGGGGCGCGCAGATACGCAGTATTTT
>NA|TRBV6-1|TRBJ2-1|few
CATLRTDNEQFF
TGTGCCACCCTTCGGACAGACAATGAGCAGTTCTTC
>NA|TRBV9|TRBJ2-1|few
CASSPPGLISYNEQFF
TGTGCCAGCAGCCCCCCCGGGTTAATCTCCTACAATGAGCAGTTCTTC
>NA|TRBV7-8|TRBJ2-2|few
CASSSERIPGLELFF
TGTGCCAGCAGCTCGGAACGGATCCCCGGATTGGAGCTGTTTTTT
>NA|TRBV4-1|TRBJ1-3|NA
CASSFGIGGNTIYF
TGCGCCAGCAGCTTCGGGATAGGGGGAAACACCATATATTTT
>NA|TRBV28|TRBJ1-2|few
CASSYQGTNYGYTF
TGTGCCAGCAGTTATCAGGGAACTAACTATGGCTACACCTTC
>TRBD1|TRBV12-5|TRBJ2-7|many
CASSGTGPSEQYF
TGTGCTAGCTCCGGGACAGGCCCTTCCGAGCAGTACTTC
>NA|TRBV28|TRBJ2-3|NA
CASSFTGVFTDTQYF
TGTGCCAGCAGTTTTACCGGGGTCTTCACAGATACGCAGTATTTT
>NA|TRBV6-5|TRBJ1-2|few
CASSHPGLLNYGYTF
TGTGCCAGCTCCCACCCCGGACTATTGAACTATGGCTACACCTTC
>TRBD2|TRBV7-2|TRBJ2-5|many
CASSLGIAGGETQYF
TGTGCCAGCAGTTTAGGGATAGCGGGGGGAGAGACCCAGTACTTC
>NA|TRBV7-9|TRBJ2-3|few
CASSHYRGGVTQYF
TGTGCCAGCAGCCACTACAGGGGCGGGGTGACGCAGTATTTT
>NA|TRBV2|TRBJ2-1|NA
CASSEQGGRVINNEQFF
TGTGCCAGCAGTGAACAAGGAGGCAGGGTAATCAACAATGAGCAGTTCTTC
>TRBD2|TRBV7-2|TRBJ2-5|many
CASSLSRTSGYQETQYF
TGTGCCAGCAGCTTATCCCGGACTAGCGGGTACCAAGAGACCCAGTACTTC
>TRBD2|TRBV6-2/TRBV6-3|TRBJ2-5|NA
CASGIQRGPGETQYF
TGTGCCAGCGGCATTCAGCGGGGGCCGGGGGAGACCCAGTACTTC
>NA|TRBV27|TRBJ2-1|NA
CASSLPDPYNEQFF
TGTGCCAGCAGTTTACCAGACCCTTACAATGAGCAGTTCTTC
>TRBD2|TRBV15|TRBJ2-4|NA
CATSRGNVGGLAGKNIQYF
TGTGCCACCAGCAGAGGAAACGTGGGAGGACTAGCGGGAAAAAACATTCAGTACTTC
>NA|TRBV7-2|TRBJ2-1|NA
CASSAPSGDNEQFF
TGTGCCAGCAGCGCCCCCTCGGGGGACAATGAGCAGTTCTTC
>NA|TRBV7-2|TRBJ2-3|many
CASSPRREVGADTQYF
TGTGCCAGCAGCCCCCGCAGGGAGGTCGGGGCAGATACGCAGTATTTT
>TRBD1|TRBV27|TRBJ1-2|NA
CASSQTGGWSGYTF
TGTGCCAGCAGCCAGACAGGGGGCTGGAGTGGCTACACCTTC
>NA|TRBV2|TRBJ2-5|NA
CASSDSGLGGTQYF
TGTGCCAGCAGTGATTCGGGGTTAGGGGGGACCCAGTACTTC
>NA|TRBV12-3/TRBV12-4|TRBJ1-2|many
CASSFSRGGMVDGYTF
TGTGCCAGCAGTTTTTCCAGGGGAGGTATGGTAGATGGCTACACCTTC
>NA|TRBV7-2|TRBJ1-6|NA
CASSLAGPFSPLHF
TGTGCCAGCAGCTTAGCTGGCCCCTTTTCGCCCCTCCACTTT
>TRBD1|TRBV5-4|TRBJ1-2|NA
CASSDKPGQGVNGYTF
TGTGCCAGCAGCGATAAACCGGGACAGGGAGTTAACGGCTACACCTTC
>TRBD2|TRBV10-3|TRBJ2-3|NA
CAINPGLAGGRLGTDTQYF
TGTGCCATCAACCCGGGACTAGCGGGGGGGCGTTTGGGCACAGATACGCAGTATTTT
>TRBD2|TRBV11-2|TRBJ2-2|few
CASSSASGPNTGELFF
TGTGCCAGCAGCTCGGCTAGCGGACCGAACACCGGGGAGCTGTTTTTT
>NA|TRBV7-9|TRBJ2-1|NA
CASSLGWSENEQFF
TGTGCCAGCAGCTTAGGTTGGTCGGAGAATGAGCAGTTCTTC
>TRBD1|TRBV29-1|TRBJ2-1|NA
CSDLRTGRFDEQFF
TGCAGCGACCTCAGGACAGGAAGGTTTGATGAGCAGTTCTTC
>TRBD2|TRBV7-9|TRBJ2-5|NA
CASSSRAGGQETQYF
TGTGCCAGCAGCTCTAGAGCGGGGGGGCAGGAGACCCAGTACTTC
>NA|TRBV12-3/TRBV12-4|TRBJ1-2|few
CASKLTLYGYTF
TGTGCCAGCAAACTGACCCTTTATGGCTACACCTTC
>NA|TRBV6-2/TRBV6-3|TRBJ1-2|NA
CASSYESGYGYTF
TGTGCCAGCAGTTACGAGTCAGGATATGGCTACACCTTC
>TRBD1|TRBV5-4|TRBJ2-5|NA
CASSPGQGGKGEETQYF
TGTGCCAGCAGCCCGGGACAGGGGGGGAAAGGAGAAGAGACCCAGTACTTC
>TRBD2|TRBV7-2|TRBJ2-5|many
CASSFLAGDETQYF
TGTGCCAGCAGCTTTCTGGCGGGGGACGAGACCCAGTACTTC
>TRBD2|TRBV7-2|TRBJ2-3|few
CASSLVVSSGGAADTQYF
TGTGCCAGCAGCTTAGTCGTCTCTAGCGGGGGGGCGGCAGATACGCAGTATTTT
>NA|TRBV6-8|TRBJ2-2|NA
CASSSSTFKTGRANTGELFF
TGTGCCAGCAGTTCCTCGACTTTTAAGACAGGCCGGGCGAACACCGGGGAGCTGTTTTTT
>TRBD2|TRBV19|TRBJ2-1|NA
CASSRSLAENNEQFF
TGTGCCAGTAGTAGGAGCCTAGCGGAGAACAATGAGCAGTTCTTC
>TRBD1|TRBV7-6|TRBJ1-1|many
CASSSTGVMNTEAFF
TGTGCCAGCAGTTCCACAGGGGTCATGAACACTGAAGCTTTCTTT
>NA|TRBV7-8|TRBJ2-1|many
CASSLVTWGEQFF
TGTGCCAGCAGCTTAGTAACGTGGGGGGAGCAGTTCTTC
>NA|TRBV29-1|TRBJ1-2|NA
CSVIQSDYGYTF
TGCAGCGTTATCCAATCGGACTATGGCTACACCTTC
>TRBD1|TRBV6-5|TRBJ2-2|NA
CASSYGQGAFGELFF
TGTGCCAGCAGTTACGGGCAGGGGGCGTTTGGGGAGCTGTTTTTT
>TRBD2|TRBV6-5|TRBJ2-3|NA
CASSFTSDLTDTQYF
TGTGCCAGCAGTTTTACTAGCGACCTCACAGATACGCAGTATTTT
>NA|TRBV12-3/TRBV12-4|TRBJ1-1|NA
CASSRRGKNTEAFF
TGTGCCAGCAGTCGTAGGGGGAAGAACACTGAAGCTTTCTTT
>NA|TRBV4-1|TRBJ2-3|few
CASSQDVAGDTQYF
TGCGCCAGCAGCCAAGATGTCGCTGGAGATACGCAGTATTTT
>NA|TRBV10-2|TRBJ2-3|NA
CASSDSSGGAPDTQYF
TGCGCCAGCAGCGATTCTTCAGGGGGGGCGCCAGATACGCAGTATTTT
>TRBD1|TRBV20-1|TRBJ1-1|NA
CSARTLDRTKRNTEAFF
TGCAGTGCTAGAACCTTGGACAGGACCAAGAGGAACACTGAAGCTTTCTTT
>NA|TRBV7-9|TRBJ2-7|NA
CASSFPWTYEQYF
TGTGCCAGCAGCTTCCCCTGGACCTACGAGCAGTACTTC
>NA|TRBV5-3|TRBJ2-1|once
CASSLSYTGTSDEQFF
TGTGCCAGCAGCTTGAGTTATACCGGGACATCAGATGAGCAGTTCTTC
>NA|TRBV7-8|TRBJ1-1|many
CASSWRTEAFF
TGTGCCAGCAGCTGGCGCACTGAAGCTTTCTTT
>NA|TRBV20-1|TRBJ2-3|once
CSARARGVRWKDTDTQYF
TGCAGTGCTAGGGCTAGAGGTGTTAGGTGGAAAGACACAGATACGCAGTATTTT